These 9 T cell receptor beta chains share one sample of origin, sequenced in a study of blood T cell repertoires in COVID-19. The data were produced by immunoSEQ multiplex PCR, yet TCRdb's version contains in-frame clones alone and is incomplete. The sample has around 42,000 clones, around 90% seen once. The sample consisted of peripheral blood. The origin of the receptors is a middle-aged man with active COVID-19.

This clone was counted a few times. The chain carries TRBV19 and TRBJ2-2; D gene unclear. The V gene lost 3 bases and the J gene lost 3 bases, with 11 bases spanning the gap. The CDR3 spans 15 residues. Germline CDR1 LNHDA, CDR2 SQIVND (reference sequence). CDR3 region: CASSMSFPYTGELFF. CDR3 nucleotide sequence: TGTGCCAGTAGTATGTCGTTCCCTTACACCGGGGAGCTGTTTTTT.

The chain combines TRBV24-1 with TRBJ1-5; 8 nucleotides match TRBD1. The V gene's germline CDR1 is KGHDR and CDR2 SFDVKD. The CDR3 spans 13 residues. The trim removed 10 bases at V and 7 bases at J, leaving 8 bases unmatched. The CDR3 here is CATTGGQGQPQHF. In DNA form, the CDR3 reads TGTGCCACTACAGGGGGTCAAGGCCAGCCCCAGCATTTT.

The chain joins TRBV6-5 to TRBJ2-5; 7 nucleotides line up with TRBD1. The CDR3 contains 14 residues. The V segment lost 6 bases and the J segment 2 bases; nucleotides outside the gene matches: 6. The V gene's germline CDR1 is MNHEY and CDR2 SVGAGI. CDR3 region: CASSRDSIQETQYF. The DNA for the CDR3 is TGTGCCAGCAGCAGGGACAGCATTCAAGAGACCCAGTACTTC.

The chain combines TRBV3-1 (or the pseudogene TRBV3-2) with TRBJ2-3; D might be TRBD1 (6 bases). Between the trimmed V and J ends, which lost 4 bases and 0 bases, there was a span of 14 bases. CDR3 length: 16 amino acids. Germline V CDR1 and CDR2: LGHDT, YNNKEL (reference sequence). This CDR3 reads CASSRGGGRSTDTQYF. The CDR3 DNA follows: TGTGCCAGCAGCCGGGGTGGGGGCAGGAGCACAGATACGCAGTATTTT.

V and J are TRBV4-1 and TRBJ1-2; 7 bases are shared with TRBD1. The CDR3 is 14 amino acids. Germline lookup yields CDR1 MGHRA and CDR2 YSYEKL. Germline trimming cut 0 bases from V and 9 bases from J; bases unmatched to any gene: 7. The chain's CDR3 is CASSQDRGPLSYTF. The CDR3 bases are TGCGCCAGCAGCCAAGATAGGGGGCCCCTGAGCTACACCTTC.

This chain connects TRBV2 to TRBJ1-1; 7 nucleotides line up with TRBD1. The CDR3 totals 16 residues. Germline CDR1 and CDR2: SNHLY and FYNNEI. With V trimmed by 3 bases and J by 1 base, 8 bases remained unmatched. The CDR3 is CASSDPNGQANTEAFF. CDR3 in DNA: TGTGCCAGCAGTGATCCTAATGGACAGGCGAACACTGAAGCTTTCTTT.

CDR3 coding DNA: TGTGCCAGCAGCAACCCGGGTGTGGCAACGCAGTATTTT. This encodes CASSNPGVATQYF. The gene calls are TRBV6-2 or TRBV6-3 and TRBJ2-3, with unresolved D. V lost 6 bases, J lost 9 bases, and 16 bases lay in between. The CDR3 has 13 residues. The V gene's germline CDR1 is MNHEY and CDR2 SVGEGT.

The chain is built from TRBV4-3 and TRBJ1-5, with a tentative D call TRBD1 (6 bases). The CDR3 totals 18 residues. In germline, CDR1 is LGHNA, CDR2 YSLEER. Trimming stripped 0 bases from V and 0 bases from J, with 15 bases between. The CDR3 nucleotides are TGCGCCAGCAGCCAAGATGCCCTCGGGACACTTAGCAATCAGCCCCAGCATTTT. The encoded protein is CASSQDALGTLSNQPQHF.

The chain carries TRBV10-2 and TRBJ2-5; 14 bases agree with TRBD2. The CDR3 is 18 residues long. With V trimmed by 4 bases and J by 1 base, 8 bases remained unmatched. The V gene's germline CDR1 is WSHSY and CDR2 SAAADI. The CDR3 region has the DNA TGCGCCAGCAGTGCACGCGGGACTAGCGGGGGCCGCCAAGAGACCCAGTACTTC. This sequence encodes CASSARGTSGGRQETQYF.